The 18 T cell receptor beta chains below all came from one sample that was sequenced in a study of T cell responses to AZD1222 COVID-19 vaccine. Measured with immunoSEQ multiplex PCR; TCRdb has only the in-frame clones, and not every one. The sample has roughly 200,000 clones; roughly 92% are singletons. This specimen consisted of peripheral blood, obtained on day 0 of AZD1222 vaccination. These receptors were taken from an adult in good health.

The chain joins TRBV28 to TRBJ2-7; TRBD2 agrees at 10 bases. Germline V lookup: CDR1 MDHEN, CDR2 SYDVKM. Germline trimming cut 6 bases from V and 2 bases from J; bases unmatched to any gene: 4. The CDR3 runs 14 residues. The CDR3 DNA reads as TGTGCCAGCAGAGCGGGGGGGCCTGCCTACGAGCAGTACTTC. It specifies CASRAGGPAYEQYF.

CDR3 sequence (DNA): TGTGCCAGCAGCCGCAAGGGGGGGGACTACGAGCAGTACTTC. Translating it yields CASSRKGGDYEQYF. The gene calls are TRBV6-5 and TRBJ2-7, with TRBD2 as a possible D gene (7 bases). CDR1 is MNHEY, CDR2 SVGAGI, per germline. The CDR3 extends over 14 amino acids. Trimming cost V 6 bases and J 3 bases, with 15 bases left between them.

This sequence joins TRBV6-2 or TRBV6-3 and TRBJ2-5; a possible D gene is TRBD1 (6 bases). V lost 5 bases and J 12 bases, leaving 13 bases between the germline ends. The length of the CDR3 is 11 residues. Germline lookup yields CDR1 MNHEY and CDR2 SVGEGT. This CDR3 is CASSLGTTEYF. CDR3 DNA sequence: TGTGCCAGCAGTCTCGGGACAACTGAGTACTTC.

The chain joins TRBV19 to TRBJ1-3; D remains ambiguous. Germline CDR1 LNHDA, CDR2 SQIVND (reference sequence). Between the trimmed V and J ends, which lost 9 bases and 4 bases, there was a span of 13 bases. This CDR3 region has 13 residues. The CDR3 sequence is CASSQEHGNTIYF. CDR3 nucleotides: TGTGCCAGCTCGCAGGAGCACGGAAACACCATATATTTT.

V is TRBV9 and J is TRBJ2-5; D gene ambiguous. The CDR3 covers 15 residues. Germline lookup yields CDR1 SGDLS and CDR2 YYNGEE. The V and J ends lost 0 bases and 4 bases respectively, with 13 bases between them. The CDR3 region has the DNA TGTGCCAGCAGCGTAGAAGCAAGGAATTTAGAGACCCAGTACTTC. It specifies CASSVEARNLETQYF.

In DNA form, the CDR3 reads TGTGCCAGTAGTGACCGCCCCGGGACAAGGCCCATTTATAGCAATCAGCCCCAGCATTTT. It encodes CASSDRPGTRPIYSNQPQHF. V usage is TRBV19 and J usage is TRBJ1-5, with a weak D call TRBD1 (6 bases). Germline-derived CDR1 and CDR2 are LNHDA and SQIVND (reference sequence). The CDR3 is 20 residues long. Trimming cost V 5 bases and J 0 bases, with 26 bases left between them.

The chain joins TRBV14 to TRBJ1-1, with a weak D call TRBD1 (6 bases). The CDR3 length is 14 residues. The V gene's germline CDR1 is SGHDN and CDR2 FVKESK. Trimming took 8 bases from V and 6 from J, leaving 19 bases between them. This chain's CDR3 is CASGETGRVAEAFF. CDR3 nucleotides: TGTGCCAGCGGGGAAACAGGGCGAGTGGCTGAAGCTTTCTTT.

The genes are TRBV5-6 and TRBJ2-7, with D possibly matching TRBD1 (6 bases). Trimming pared 1 base from V and 3 bases from J, leaving 14 bases between. The germline V gene has CDR1 SGHDT and CDR2 YYEEEE. CDR3 length equals 15 residues. The CDR3 DNA reads TGTGCCAGCAGCTTGCCTTTTTCAGGGGACTACGAGCAGTACTTC. This gives the protein CASSLPFSGDYEQYF. Full variable domain (outside the CDR3, taken from reference TRBV5-6 and TRBJ2-7): DAGVTQSPTHLIKTRGQQVTLRCSPKSGHDTVSWYQQALGQGPQFIFQYYEEEERQRGNFPDRFSGHQFPNYSSELNVNALLLGDSALYLCASSLPFSGDYEQYFGPGTRLTVT.

The chain combines TRBV9 with TRBJ1-4; D is perhaps TRBD1 (6 bases). Germline V lookup: CDR1 SGDLS, CDR2 YYNGEE. Deletions cut 4 bases from V and 4 bases from J, with 14 bases between. This CDR3 is built from 15 residues. CDR3: CASSPRQAVNEKLFF. Written as DNA, the CDR3 is TGTGCCAGCAGCCCCCGACAGGCTGTTAATGAAAAACTGTTTTTT.

This clone was counted a single time. V is TRBV7-8 and J is TRBJ2-7; 10 nucleotides agree with TRBD1. V gave up 4 bases and J gave up 3 bases; unmatched junction bases: 0. The CDR3 extends over 13 amino acids. CDR1 and CDR2 from the germline V gene are SGHVS and FQNEAQ. CDR3 bases: TGTGCCAGCAGCTGGGACAGGGGCTACGAGCAGTACTTC. Translating gives CASSWDRGYEQYF.

This sequence joins TRBV28 and TRBJ1-1; 7 bases map to TRBD1. The CDR3 is 15 amino acids. The V and J ends lost 1 base and 1 base, in that order; junction bases with no gene match: 3. Germline-derived CDR1 and CDR2 are MDHEN and SYDVKM. CDR3 protein: CASSLSSGGNTEAFF. For the CDR3, the DNA is TGTGCCAGCAGTTTATCATCAGGGGGGAACACTGAAGCTTTCTTT. The full variable domain, rest sourced from reference TRBV28 and TRBJ1-1, is DVKVTQSSRYLVKRTGEKVFLECVQDMDHENMFWYRQDPGLGLRLIYFSYDVKMKEKGDIPEGYSVSREKKERFSLILESASTNQTSMYLCASSLSSGGNTEAFFGQGTRLTVV.

The chain recombines TRBV28 with TRBJ1-5; tentatively, D is TRBD1 (6 bases). The CDR3 sequence is 16 residues long. The germline gives CDR1 MDHEN, CDR2 SYDVKM. The V gene lost 4 bases and the J gene lost 4 bases, with 17 bases spanning the gap. The CDR3 DNA reads as TGTGCCAGCAGTTCCAAGATACAGGGTGCGAATCAGCCCCAGCATTTT. Translation gives CASSSKIQGANQPQHF.

CDR3 DNA sequence: TGCGCCAGCAGCCTTACACAGAACACTGAAGCTTTCTTT. It is translated as CASSLTQNTEAFF. This sequence joins TRBV5-1 and TRBJ1-1, with no clear D. Trimming shortened V by 4 bases and J by 1 base, and 8 bases separated the two germline ends. This CDR3 spans 13 amino acids. Germline CDR1 and CDR2: SGHRS and YFSETQ.

This rearrangement joins TRBV10-1 to TRBJ1-1; no reliable D call. Deletions cut 6 bases from V and 0 bases from J, with 11 bases between. The CDR3 runs 14 residues. The V gene's germline CDR1 is WNHNN and CDR2 SYGVQD (reference sequence). The CDR3 here is CASREDKMNTEAFF. CDR3 coding DNA: TGCGCCAGCAGAGAAGATAAGATGAACACTGAAGCTTTCTTT.

The genes are TRBV5-3 and TRBJ2-3, with D possibly being TRBD1 (6 bases). TRBV5-3 is given ORF status, its function remaining uncertain. Deletions cut 0 bases from V and 0 bases from J, with 11 bases between. The CDR3 extends over 16 amino acids. CDR3 region: CARSLEAGASTDTQYF. The CDR3 nucleotides read TGTGCCAGAAGCTTGGAGGCAGGGGCAAGCACAGATACGCAGTATTTT.

The V call is TRBV9, the J call TRBJ1-5; perhaps TRBD1 as D (5 bases). With 0 bases removed from V and 6 bases from J, the gap between germline ends came to 7 bases. CDR1 and CDR2 (germline): SGDLS, YYNGEE. This CDR3 has 13 residues. The CDR3 reads CASSVDGTQPQHF. The CDR3 region has the DNA TGTGCCAGCAGCGTAGATGGGACTCAGCCCCAGCATTTT.

The chain couples TRBV4-2 to TRBJ2-1; no clear D. This CDR3 spans 14 amino acids. Trimming left V 7 bases short and J 0 bases short, with 10 bases between. CDR1 and CDR2 (germline): LGHNA, YNFKEQ. As DNA, the CDR3 is TGTGCCAGCACACAGCCCAGCTCCTACAATGAGCAGTTCTTC. Translated: CASTQPSSYNEQFF.

The chain links TRBV5-1 to TRBJ1-4, with a possible D match to TRBD1 (6 bases). Per the germline V gene, CDR1 is SGHRS and CDR2 is YFSETQ. CDR3 length: 17 residues. The V gene lost 4 bases and the J gene lost 0 bases, with 16 bases spanning the gap. In nucleotides, the CDR3 is TGCGCCAGCAGCATGCCGGGTGAGGGGGCAACTAATGAAAAACTGTTTTTT. This gives the protein CASSMPGEGATNEKLFF.